Sequencing of this T cell receptor (beta chain) was carried out in a study of CD8+ T cells in alopecia areata. RNA, once extracted, was reverse transcribed into cDNA for use as the sequencing template. Data came from immunoSEQ multiplex PCR; TCRdb stores just in-frame clones and leaves some out. In the table there are roughly 30,000 clones, around 62% of which are singletons. Per the germline V gene, CDR1 is SGHTA and CDR2 is FQGNSA. The CDR3 is 14 residues long. Trimming cost V 4 bases and J 2 bases, with 12 bases left between them. This clone was detected only a few times. The receptor comes from a human donor with alopecia areata. This chain joins TRBV7-2 and TRBJ2-7; D gene unclear. Sequencing input: NKG2D-high CD8+ T cells sorted from blood. The DNA for the CDR3 is TGTGCCAGCAGCTCCCACACAGTGACCTACGAGCAGTACTTC. Translating gives CASSSHTVTYEQYF.